The sequence of this T cell receptor (beta chain) was determined in a study of blood T cell repertoires in COVID-19. Study information: The United States, Italy and Spain were the sources of the acute and convalescent COVID-19 samples. PBMCs, B-cell-depleted T cells, or T cells provided the cDNA or gDNA that made up the material.

Study processing details: Researchers report that nucleated cell counts were estimated from reference gene primer amplification. This table comes from immunoSEQ multiplex PCR, and its TCRdb copy is limited to in-frame clones, with some not included. V and J calls and clone size are those listed in that table; D and trimming were worked out from the DNA. The sample consists of about 260,000 clones, about nine tenths of them appearing once. From germline, CDR1 is MGHRA and CDR2 YSYEKL. V was pared by 6 bases and J by 3 bases, with 21 bases between. CDR3 length: 16 amino acids. The TCR originated in a man in his fifties or sixties who had recovered from COVID-19. V and J are TRBV4-1 and TRBJ2-7; weak D call: TRBD2 (7 bases). The sequenced sample was peripheral blood. The CDR3 here is CASSPTRGEGSYEQYF. CDR3 sequence (DNA): TGCGCCAGCAGTCCGACAAGGGGGGAGGGTAGCTACGAGCAGTACTTC.